This T cell receptor beta chain was captured in a study of cytomegalovirus exposure and HLA in healthy donors. Concerning this clone itself: The antigen remains unidentified.

Study-wide findings and caveats: In a later analysis, HLA-associated beta chains showed higher expansion and lower generation probabilities than comparable chains. In vitro experiments confirmed that three CMV-associated chains were specific for CMV antigens. It was assumed in the presence/absence analyses that sequencing depth was roughly uniform across donors. In an earlier analysis, most TCR beta V segments were productive about 90% or about 30% of the time.

Amplification used 60 Vbeta primers and 13 Jbeta primers. Profiled with immunoSEQ multiplex PCR; TCRdb holds only in-frame clones, not every one. Of about 100,000 clones in the sample, 60% to 85% were seen once. CDR1 is WNHNN and CDR2 is SYGVQD in the germline V gene (reference sequence). The CDR3 loop spans 14 amino acids. V was shortened by 6 bases and J by 1 base, with 12 bases between the two germline ends. The source of this sequence is a man between 45 and 60 years old in good health and CMV-seronegative. The sequenced sample was PBMCs. The rearrangement links TRBV10-1 to TRBJ1-1; tentatively, D is TRBD1 (5 bases). The DNA for the CDR3 is TGCGCCAGCAGCCCGACAGCTTGGAACACTGAAGCTTTCTTT. It codes for CASSPTAWNTEAFF.